This is a list of T cell receptor beta chains from one sample in a study of glioma-infiltrating T cells. TCRdb independently ran MiXCR on the multiplex PCR reads; one entry per CDR3 protein. The sample holds approximately 190,000 distinct CDR3 sequences, 30% to 40% seen once. Source material: glioma tissue, nonneoplastic brain tissue, or PBMCs (not recorded which). The receptors shown here come from a human donor with low-grade glioma or glioblastoma, undergoing nonglioma brain surgery, or in good health (not recorded which). Both conserved end residues are part of each CDR3. Fields, in order: V gene, J gene, clone size, D gene, CDR3 protein, CDR3 DNA. A D gene is named only where the DNA matches it firmly. The size field is filled for only some rows; it gives once, few, many or a size class.

v_call: TRBV7-9
j_call: TRBJ1-4
clone_size: -
d_call: -
cdr3_aa: CASSSWGIAGRNEKLFF
cdr3_nt: TGTGCCAGCAGCTCCTGGGGTATTGCAGGGCGAAATGAAAAACTGTTTTTT

v_call: TRBV7-9
j_call: TRBJ1-5
clone_size: few
d_call: -
cdr3_aa: CASSRGLVGGKNQPQHF
cdr3_nt: TGTGCCAGCAGCCGAGGCTTAGTGGGGGGGAAGAATCAGCCCCAGCATTTT

v_call: TRBV7-3
j_call: TRBJ2-7
clone_size: -
d_call: TRBD1
cdr3_aa: CASSLTWGMWDSAHSYEQYF
cdr3_nt: TGTGCCAGCAGCTTAACATGGGGGATGTGGGACAGTGCCCACTCCTACGAGCAGTACTTC

v_call: TRBV19
j_call: TRBJ2-3
clone_size: -
d_call: -
cdr3_aa: CASSINLRTDTQYF
cdr3_nt: TGTGCCAGTAGTATAAATTTAAGGACAGATACGCAGTATTTT

v_call: TRBV7-2
j_call: TRBJ2-5
clone_size: -
d_call: -
cdr3_aa: CASSRVRVTFGKGTQYF
cdr3_nt: TGTGCCAGCAGCAGAGTCAGAGTTACGTTCGGAAAGGGGACCCAGTACTTC

v_call: TRBV12-3/TRBV12-4
j_call: TRBJ2-5
clone_size: few
d_call: -
cdr3_aa: CASSLFGETQYF
cdr3_nt: TGTGCCAGCAGTTTATTTGGGGAGACCCAGTACTTC

v_call: TRBV5-1
j_call: TRBJ2-7
clone_size: -
d_call: -
cdr3_aa: CASSLGSSNYEQYF
cdr3_nt: TGCGCCAGCAGCTTGGGTAGCAGCAACTACGAGCAGTACTTC

v_call: TRBV7-3
j_call: TRBJ2-1
clone_size: -
d_call: TRBD2
cdr3_aa: CASSLEGTSGAYNEQFF
cdr3_nt: TGTGCCAGCAGCTTAGAGGGTACTAGCGGAGCCTACAATGAGCAGTTCTTC

v_call: TRBV27
j_call: TRBJ2-2
clone_size: many
d_call: -
cdr3_aa: CASSQGYTGELFF
cdr3_nt: TGTGCCAGCAGTCAGGGATACACCGGGGAGCTGTTTTTT

v_call: TRBV18
j_call: TRBJ1-1
clone_size: many
d_call: -
cdr3_aa: CASSIMVGFGENTEAFF
cdr3_nt: TGTGCCAGCTCGATAATGGTGGGGTTTGGTGAGAACACTGAAGCTTTCTTT

v_call: TRBV7-6
j_call: TRBJ2-1
clone_size: many
d_call: -
cdr3_aa: CASSHRLWGDEQFF
cdr3_nt: TGTGCCAGCAGCCACAGACTGTGGGGGGATGAGCAGTTCTTC

v_call: TRBV28
j_call: TRBJ2-7
clone_size: many
d_call: -
cdr3_aa: CASSFRREGSYEQYF
cdr3_nt: TGTGCCAGCAGTTTCAGGCGGGAAGGGTCCTACGAGCAGTACTTC

v_call: TRBV20-1
j_call: TRBJ2-5
clone_size: many
d_call: -
cdr3_aa: CSATWAPQETQYF
cdr3_nt: TGCAGTGCCACCTGGGCTCCGCAAGAGACCCAGTACTTC

v_call: TRBV6-2/TRBV6-3
j_call: TRBJ2-7
clone_size: -
d_call: -
cdr3_aa: CASSSRNEQYF
cdr3_nt: TGTGCCAGCAGCTCCCGCAACGAGCAGTACTTC

v_call: TRBV20-1
j_call: TRBJ1-2
clone_size: -
d_call: -
cdr3_aa: CSARAQRAYYGYTF
cdr3_nt: TGCAGTGCTAGAGCTCAGCGGGCATACTATGGCTACACCTTC

v_call: TRBV19
j_call: TRBJ2-7
clone_size: many
d_call: TRBD2
cdr3_aa: CASSIGPTSGSVYEQYF
cdr3_nt: TGTGCCAGTAGTATCGGGCCTACTAGCGGGAGCGTGTACGAGCAGTACTTC

v_call: TRBV12-3/TRBV12-4
j_call: TRBJ2-5
clone_size: -
d_call: TRBD2
cdr3_aa: CASRPGTSGTGETQYF
cdr3_nt: TGTGCCAGCAGACCTGGGACTAGCGGGACGGGAGAGACCCAGTACTTC

v_call: TRBV19
j_call: TRBJ2-1
clone_size: -
d_call: TRBD1
cdr3_aa: CASSMHRGTNEQFF
cdr3_nt: TGTGCCAGTAGTATGCACAGGGGTACCAATGAGCAGTTCTTC

v_call: TRBV12-3/TRBV12-4
j_call: TRBJ2-1
clone_size: few
d_call: -
cdr3_aa: CASSSAPSRTPNEQFF
cdr3_nt: TGTGCCAGCAGTTCGGCCCCGTCCCGCACCCCGAATGAGCAGTTCTTC

v_call: TRBV10-3
j_call: TRBJ2-5
clone_size: -
d_call: TRBD2
cdr3_aa: CAIKGRLAGVFRETQYF
cdr3_nt: TGTGCCATCAAGGGCAGACTAGCGGGAGTCTTTCGAGAGACCCAGTACTTC

v_call: TRBV7-3
j_call: TRBJ2-3
clone_size: -
d_call: -
cdr3_aa: CACSLGWSSTDTQYF
cdr3_nt: TGTGCCTGCAGCTTAGGCTGGAGTAGCACAGATACGCAGTATTTT

v_call: TRBV4-1
j_call: TRBJ2-1
clone_size: -
d_call: TRBD2
cdr3_aa: CTSSQDSLAGSYNEQFF
cdr3_nt: TGCACCAGCAGCCAAGATTCGCTAGCGGGCTCCTACAATGAGCAGTTCTTC

v_call: TRBV3-1
j_call: TRBJ1-1
clone_size: many
d_call: -
cdr3_aa: CASSRRQGDTEAFF
cdr3_nt: TGTGCCAGCAGCCGCAGGCAGGGAGACACTGAAGCTTTCTTT

v_call: TRBV20-1
j_call: TRBJ2-1
clone_size: -
d_call: TRBD1
cdr3_aa: CSAISDRQEIQFF
cdr3_nt: TGCAGTGCTATCTCGGACAGGCAAGAGATCCAGTTCTTC

v_call: TRBV20-1
j_call: TRBJ2-7
clone_size: many
d_call: TRBD1
cdr3_aa: CSTPGGTYEQYF
cdr3_nt: TGCAGTACGCCAGGGGGAACCTACGAGCAGTACTTC

v_call: TRBV7-2
j_call: TRBJ2-3
clone_size: few
d_call: -
cdr3_aa: CASSAVAGTDTQYF
cdr3_nt: TGTGCCAGCAGCGCCGTCGCCGGCACAGATACGCAGTATTTT

v_call: TRBV20-1
j_call: TRBJ2-5
clone_size: once
d_call: -
cdr3_aa: CSGRDWLVDQETQYF
cdr3_nt: TGCAGTGGTAGAGATTGGCTAGTGGACCAAGAGACACAGTACTTC

v_call: TRBV6-1
j_call: TRBJ2-1
clone_size: -
d_call: -
cdr3_aa: CASTRASERGDEQFF
cdr3_nt: TGTGCCAGCACTAGGGCTAGCGAGAGAGGCGATGAGCAGTTCTTC

v_call: TRBV27
j_call: TRBJ1-1
clone_size: -
d_call: TRBD1
cdr3_aa: CASSLGTGGAGIVAEAFF
cdr3_nt: TGTGCCAGCAGTCTAGGGACAGGGGGGGCAGGCATCGTCGCTGAAGCTTTCTTT

v_call: TRBV20-1
j_call: TRBJ2-1
clone_size: many
d_call: TRBD2
cdr3_aa: CSAPSGISSYNEQFF
cdr3_nt: TGCAGTGCCCCTAGCGGGATTTCCTCCTACAATGAGCAGTTCTTC

v_call: TRBV7-2
j_call: TRBJ1-1
clone_size: many
d_call: TRBD1
cdr3_aa: CASSPRTGYMNTEAFF
cdr3_nt: TGTGCCAGCAGCCCGCGGACAGGCTACATGAACACTGAAGCTTTCTTT

v_call: TRBV20-1
j_call: TRBJ2-7
clone_size: many
d_call: -
cdr3_aa: CSASNPGRLSYEQYF
cdr3_nt: TGCAGTGCTAGTAACCCGGGACGGTTATCCTACGAGCAGTACTTC

v_call: TRBV18
j_call: TRBJ2-1
clone_size: -
d_call: TRBD1
cdr3_aa: CASSLRGQSYNEQFF
cdr3_nt: TGTGCCAGCTCACTCAGGGGGCAATCCTACAATGAGCAGTTCTTC

v_call: TRBV6-2/TRBV6-3
j_call: TRBJ2-2
clone_size: many
d_call: -
cdr3_aa: CASRTSRETNTGELFF
cdr3_nt: TGTGCCAGCAGAACCTCCCGGGAGACGAACACCGGGGAGCTGTTTTTT

v_call: TRBV14
j_call: TRBJ2-7
clone_size: -
d_call: -
cdr3_aa: CASSQDFTGTYEQYF
cdr3_nt: TGTGCCAGCAGCCAAGACTTTACGGGCACCTACGAGCAGTACTTC

v_call: TRBV28
j_call: TRBJ2-2
clone_size: many
d_call: -
cdr3_aa: CASIRGDTGELFF
cdr3_nt: TGTGCCAGCATTCGCGGAGACACCGGGGAGCTGTTTTTT

v_call: TRBV29-1
j_call: TRBJ2-3
clone_size: -
d_call: -
cdr3_aa: CSGRPSTDTQYF
cdr3_nt: TGCAGCGGGAGGCCAAGCACAGATACGCAGTATTTT

v_call: TRBV6-1
j_call: TRBJ1-3
clone_size: many
d_call: -
cdr3_aa: CASSYAGLSSGNTIYF
cdr3_nt: TGTGCCAGCAGTTATGCGGGTCTAAGCTCTGGAAACACCATATATTTT

v_call: TRBV7-2
j_call: TRBJ2-7
clone_size: many
d_call: -
cdr3_aa: CASSSAVNLYEQYF
cdr3_nt: TGTGCCAGCAGCTCCGCGGTCAACCTCTACGAGCAGTACTTC

v_call: TRBV20-1
j_call: TRBJ2-3
clone_size: -
d_call: TRBD2
cdr3_aa: CSARRTSGSVSTDTKYF
cdr3_nt: TGCAGCGCTAGAAGGACTAGCGGGAGTGTAAGCACAGATACGAAGTATTTT

v_call: TRBV9
j_call: TRBJ1-1
clone_size: few
d_call: -
cdr3_aa: CASKAHVNTEAFF
cdr3_nt: TGTGCCAGCAAGGCTCACGTCAACACTGAAGCTTTCTTT

v_call: TRBV7-2
j_call: TRBJ1-5
clone_size: -
d_call: -
cdr3_aa: CASSSQRGGAISQHF
cdr3_nt: TGTGCCAGCAGCTCCCAACGGGGGGGAGCAATCAGCCAGCATTTT